The 7 T cell receptor beta chains below were found in one sample sequenced in a study of CD8 T cells in ankylosing spondylitis. One entry per CDR3 protein results from TCRdb running MiXCR on the 5' RACE reads. Among approximately 200,000 distinct CDR3 sequences listed, 13% were seen once. Sequencing input: blood, either unsorted or a sorted T cell fraction (not recorded which). The receptor set was obtained from a male donor with ankylosing spondylitis or in good health (not recorded which).

The V call is TRBV2, the J call TRBJ1-6, with D unclear. The germline V and J ends were trimmed by 4 bases and 0 bases, with 4 bases remaining between them. Germline V lookup: CDR1 SNHLY, CDR2 FYNNEI. The CDR3 runs to 14 residues. CDR3 sequence: CASSGSSYNSPLHF. The CDR3 coding sequence is TGTGCCAGCAGTGGGAGCTCCTATAATTCACCCCTCCACTTT. Using reference TRBV2 and TRBJ1-6 for the parts outside the CDR3, the full variable domain is EPEVTQTPSHQVTQMGQEVILRCVPISNHLYFYWYRQILGQKVEFLVSFYNNEISEKSEIFDDQFSVERPDGSNFTLKIRSTKLEDSAMYFCASSGSSYNSPLHFGNGTRLTVT.

The CDR3 reads CSARDLRGASYNEQFF. The CDR3 DNA reads as TGCAGTGCTAGAGATCTCCGGGGGGCCTCCTACAATGAGCAGTTCTTC. The chain employs TRBV20-1 and TRBJ2-1; tentatively, D is TRBD2 (7 bases). Per germline, CDR1 DFQATT and CDR2 SNEGSKA (reference sequence). V was trimmed by 0 bases and J by 0 bases, leaving 12 bases between them. The CDR3 extends over 16 amino acids.

This clonotype was seen more than once but under ten times. This sequence joins TRBV6-5 and TRBJ1-2; D gene ambiguous. The CDR3 length is 12 residues. Germline V CDR1 and CDR2: MNHEY, SVGAGI. V lost 1 base and J 6 bases, leaving 6 bases between the germline ends. The DNA of the CDR3 is TGTGCCAGCAGTTACTACGGCCATGGCTACACCTTC. Amino acids: CASSYYGHGYTF.

This clonotype was detected a few times. The chain uses TRBV4-1 and TRBJ2-1; no definite D call. The germline V and J ends were trimmed by 4 bases and 3 bases, with 13 bases remaining between them. The germline gives CDR1 MGHRA, CDR2 YSYEKL. CDR3 size: 15 residues. The CDR3 region has the DNA TGCGCCAGCAGCCCTAGTGAGATAAACTACAATGAGCAGTTCTTC. Its translation: CASSPSEINYNEQFF.

The chain recombines TRBV4-1 with TRBJ2-7; 10 positions agree with TRBD1. Germline-derived CDR1 and CDR2 are MGHRA and YSYEKL. The CDR3 contains 15 residues. Unmatched junction bases numbered 13, after V lost 4 bases and J lost 10 bases. The CDR3 here is CASSRGTGVRSDQYF. CDR3 DNA: TGCGCCAGCAGCCGAGGGACAGGGGTTAGGAGCGATCAGTACTTC.

The sample holds a few counts of this clonotype. This chain uses TRBV9 with TRBJ2-2, with D perhaps being TRBD1 or TRBD2 (5 bases each). Looked up from germline, CDR1 is SGDLS and CDR2 is YYNGEE. Trimming cost V 6 bases and J 5 bases, with 23 bases left between them. The CDR3 extends over 17 amino acids. The CDR3 coding sequence is TGTGCCAGCACTCTAGCAGACGGGGACCCGGGGACCGGGGAGCTGTTTTTT. Its protein is CASTLADGDPGTGELFF.

This clonotype was seen more than once but under ten times. The chain employs TRBV5-5 and TRBJ2-3, with D unclear. Germline lookup yields CDR1 SGHKS and CDR2 YYEKEE (reference sequence). This CDR3 has 14 amino acids. V dropped 1 base and J dropped 4 bases, with 10 bases sitting between them. CDR3 loop: CASSLYPAPDTQYF. CDR3 bases: TGTGCCAGCAGCTTGTATCCGGCTCCAGATACGCAGTATTTT.